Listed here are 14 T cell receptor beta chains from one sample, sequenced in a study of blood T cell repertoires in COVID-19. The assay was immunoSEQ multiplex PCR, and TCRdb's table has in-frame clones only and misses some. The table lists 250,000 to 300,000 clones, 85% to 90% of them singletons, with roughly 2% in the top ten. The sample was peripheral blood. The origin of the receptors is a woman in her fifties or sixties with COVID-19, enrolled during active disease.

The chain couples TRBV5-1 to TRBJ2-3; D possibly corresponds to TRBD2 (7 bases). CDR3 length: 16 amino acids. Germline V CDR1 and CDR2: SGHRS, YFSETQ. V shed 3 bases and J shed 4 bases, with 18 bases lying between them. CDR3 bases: TGCGCCAGCAGCTCCCTTCCGAGGGGGAGGGCAGATACGCAGTATTTT. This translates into CASSSLPRGRADTQYF.

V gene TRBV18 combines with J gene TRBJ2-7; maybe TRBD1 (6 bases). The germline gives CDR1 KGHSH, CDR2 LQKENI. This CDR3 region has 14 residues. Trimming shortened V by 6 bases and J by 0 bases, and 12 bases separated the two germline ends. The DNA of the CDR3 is TGTGCCAGCTCGCAAGCACAGGGCTCCTACGAGCAGTACTTC. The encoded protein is CASSQAQGSYEQYF.

The CDR3: CASSATGGSYGYTF. The CDR3 DNA reads as TGTGCCAGCAGCGCGACAGGGGGCAGCTATGGCTACACCTTC. This chain connects TRBV3-1 (or the pseudogene TRBV3-2) to TRBJ1-2, with TRBD1 matching over 10 bases. Germline values: CDR1 LGHDT, CDR2 YNNKEL (reference sequence). Unmatched junction bases numbered 4, after V lost 5 bases and J lost 4 bases. The CDR3 covers 14 residues.

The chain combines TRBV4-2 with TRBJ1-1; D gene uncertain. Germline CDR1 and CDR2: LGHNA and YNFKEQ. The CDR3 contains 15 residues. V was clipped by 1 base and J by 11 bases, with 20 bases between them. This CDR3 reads CASSQVGEVRGWAFF. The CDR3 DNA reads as TGTGCCAGCAGCCAAGTTGGGGAGGTCCGTGGTTGGGCTTTCTTT.

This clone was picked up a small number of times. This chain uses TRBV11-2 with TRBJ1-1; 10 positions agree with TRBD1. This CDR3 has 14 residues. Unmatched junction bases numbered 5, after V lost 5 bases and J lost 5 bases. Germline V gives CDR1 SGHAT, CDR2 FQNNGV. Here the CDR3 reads CASSRQGARTEAFF. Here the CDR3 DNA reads TGTGCCAGCAGCCGACAGGGGGCGAGGACTGAAGCTTTCTTT.

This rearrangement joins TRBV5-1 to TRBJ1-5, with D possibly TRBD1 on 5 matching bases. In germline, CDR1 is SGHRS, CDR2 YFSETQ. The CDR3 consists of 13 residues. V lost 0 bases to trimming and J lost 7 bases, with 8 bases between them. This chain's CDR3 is CASSLAAGQPQHF. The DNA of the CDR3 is TGCGCCAGCAGCTTGGCGGCAGGGCAGCCCCAGCATTTT.

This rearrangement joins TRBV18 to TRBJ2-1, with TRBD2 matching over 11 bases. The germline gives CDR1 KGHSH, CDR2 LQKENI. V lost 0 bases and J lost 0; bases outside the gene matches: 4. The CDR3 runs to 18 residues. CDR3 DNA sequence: TGTGCCAGCTCACCACCACTAGCGGGGGCTCTCTCCTACAATGAGCAGTTCTTC. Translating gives CASSPPLAGALSYNEQFF.

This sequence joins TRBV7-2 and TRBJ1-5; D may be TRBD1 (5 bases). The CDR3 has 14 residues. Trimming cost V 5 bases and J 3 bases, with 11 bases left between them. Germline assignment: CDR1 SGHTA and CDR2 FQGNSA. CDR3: CASSQEGANQPQHF. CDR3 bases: TGTGCCAGCAGCCAAGAAGGGGCCAATCAGCCCCAGCATTTT.

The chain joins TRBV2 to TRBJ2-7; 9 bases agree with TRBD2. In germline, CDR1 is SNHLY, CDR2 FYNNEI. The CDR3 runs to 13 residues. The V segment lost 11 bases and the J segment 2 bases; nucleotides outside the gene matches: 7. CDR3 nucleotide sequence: TGTGCCGCAGCGGGGGGTGGGACCTACGAGCAGTACTTC. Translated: CAAAGGGTYEQYF.

In nucleotides, the CDR3 is TGTGCCAGCAGGGCGGCCGCCGGGTATGGCTACACCTTC. It codes for CASRAAAGYGYTF. The chain has TRBV12-3 or TRBV12-4 and TRBJ1-2; no definite D call. V lost 6 bases to trimming and J lost 5 bases, with 13 bases between them. The CDR3 is 13 residues long.

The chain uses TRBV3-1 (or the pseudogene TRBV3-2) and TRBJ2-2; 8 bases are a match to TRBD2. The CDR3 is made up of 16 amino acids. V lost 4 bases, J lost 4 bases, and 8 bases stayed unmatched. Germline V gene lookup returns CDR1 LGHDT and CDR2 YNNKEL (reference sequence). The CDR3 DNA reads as TGTGCCAGCAGCCTGTCGGGGGGGGCCCGCACCGGGGAGCTGTTTTTT. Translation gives CASSLSGGARTGELFF.

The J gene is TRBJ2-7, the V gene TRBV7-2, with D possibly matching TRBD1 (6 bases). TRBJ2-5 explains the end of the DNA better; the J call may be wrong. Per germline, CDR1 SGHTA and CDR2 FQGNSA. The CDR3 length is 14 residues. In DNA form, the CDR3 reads TGTGCCAGCAGCTTAGCCGCAGGGGAAGAGACCCAGTACTTC. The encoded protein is CASSLAAGEETQYF.

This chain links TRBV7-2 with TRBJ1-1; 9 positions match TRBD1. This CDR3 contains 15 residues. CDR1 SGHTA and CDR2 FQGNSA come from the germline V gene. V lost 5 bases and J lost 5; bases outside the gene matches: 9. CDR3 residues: CASSQGQGGRTEAFF. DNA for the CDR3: TGTGCCAGCAGCCAGGGACAGGGCGGAAGGACTGAAGCTTTCTTT.

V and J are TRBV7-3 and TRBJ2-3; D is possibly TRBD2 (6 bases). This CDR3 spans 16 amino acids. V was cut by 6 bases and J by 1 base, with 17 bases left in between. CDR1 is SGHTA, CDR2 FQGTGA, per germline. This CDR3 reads CASRITAGTRTDTQYF. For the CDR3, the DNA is TGTGCCAGCAGAATAACCGCGGGGACCCGCACAGATACGCAGTATTTT.